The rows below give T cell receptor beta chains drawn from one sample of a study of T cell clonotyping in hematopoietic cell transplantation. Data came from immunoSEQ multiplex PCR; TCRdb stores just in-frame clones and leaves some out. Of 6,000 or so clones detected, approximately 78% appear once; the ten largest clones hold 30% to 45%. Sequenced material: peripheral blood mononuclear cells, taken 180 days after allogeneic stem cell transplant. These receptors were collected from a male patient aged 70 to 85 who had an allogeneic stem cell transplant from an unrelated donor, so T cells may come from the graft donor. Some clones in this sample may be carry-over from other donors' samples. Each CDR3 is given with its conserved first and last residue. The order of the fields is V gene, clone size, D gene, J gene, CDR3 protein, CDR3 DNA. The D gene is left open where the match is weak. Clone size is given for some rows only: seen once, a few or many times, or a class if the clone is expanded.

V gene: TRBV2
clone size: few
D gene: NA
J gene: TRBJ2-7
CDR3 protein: CASSQTSEQYF
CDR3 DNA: TGTGCCAGCAGTCAAACAAGCGAGCAGTACTTC

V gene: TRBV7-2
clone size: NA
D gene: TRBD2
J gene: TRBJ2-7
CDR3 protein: CASSLPGTTYEQYF
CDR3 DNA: TGTGCCAGCAGCTTGCCCGGGACTACCTACGAGCAGTACTTC

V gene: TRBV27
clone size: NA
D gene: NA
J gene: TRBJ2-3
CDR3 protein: CASSPRLDTDTQYF
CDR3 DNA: TGTGCCAGCAGCCCAAGACTCGACACAGATACGCAGTATTTT

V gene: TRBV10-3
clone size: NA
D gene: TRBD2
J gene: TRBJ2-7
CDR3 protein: CAISGTSGRNRGRQYF
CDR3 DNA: TGTGCCATCAGTGGGACTAGCGGGAGGAACAGAGGACGGCAGTACTTC

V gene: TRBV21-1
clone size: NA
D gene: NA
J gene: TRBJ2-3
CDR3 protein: CASSRGLGARWIDTQYF
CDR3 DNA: TGTGCCAGCAGCAGGGGTTTGGGGGCTCGGTGGATAGATACGCAGTATTTT

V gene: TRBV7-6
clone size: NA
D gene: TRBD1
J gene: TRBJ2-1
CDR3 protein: CASSTRTGTAPNEQFF
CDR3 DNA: TGTGCCAGCAGCACGCGGACCGGGACAGCCCCCAATGAGCAGTTCTTC

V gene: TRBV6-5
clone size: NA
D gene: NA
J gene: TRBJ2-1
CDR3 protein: CASSYSRDNNEQFF
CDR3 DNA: TGTGCCAGCAGTTACTCCCGGGACAACAATGAGCAGTTCTTC

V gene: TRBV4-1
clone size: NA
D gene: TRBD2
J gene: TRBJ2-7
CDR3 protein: CASSQELAGIPYEQYF
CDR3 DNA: TGCGCCAGCAGCCAAGAGCTAGCGGGGATCCCCTACGAGCAGTACTTC

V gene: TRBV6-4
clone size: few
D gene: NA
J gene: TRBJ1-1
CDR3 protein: CASSDWGGRGNTEAFF
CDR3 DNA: TGTGCCAGCAGTGACTGGGGAGGGAGGGGGAACACTGAAGCTTTCTTT

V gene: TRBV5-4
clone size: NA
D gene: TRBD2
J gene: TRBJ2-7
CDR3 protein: CASSPGLAEYEQYF
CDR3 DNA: TGTGCCAGCAGCCCTGGACTAGCGGAATACGAGCAGTACTTC

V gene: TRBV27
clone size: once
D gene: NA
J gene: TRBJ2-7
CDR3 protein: CASSIDGSGYEQYF
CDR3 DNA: TGTGCCAGCAGTATTGACGGATCCGGCTACGAGCAGTACTTC

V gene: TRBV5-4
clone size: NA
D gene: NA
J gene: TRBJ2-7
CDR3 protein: CASSLSNYEQYF
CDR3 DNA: TGTGCCAGCAGCTTGTCGAACTACGAGCAGTACTTC

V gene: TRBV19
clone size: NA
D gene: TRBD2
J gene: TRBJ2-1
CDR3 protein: CASSIDLTGLAGDNEQFF
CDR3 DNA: TGTGCCAGTAGTATAGATCTTACGGGACTAGCGGGAGACAATGAGCAGTTCTTC

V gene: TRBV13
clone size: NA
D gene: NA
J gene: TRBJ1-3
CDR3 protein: CASSLGRNSGNTIYF
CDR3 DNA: TGTGCCAGCAGCTTGGGACGCAACTCTGGAAACACCATATATTTT

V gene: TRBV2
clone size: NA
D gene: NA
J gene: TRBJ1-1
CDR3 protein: CASSEGLGRNTEAFF
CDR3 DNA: TGTGCCAGCAGTGAAGGCCTGGGGAGGAACACTGAAGCTTTCTTT

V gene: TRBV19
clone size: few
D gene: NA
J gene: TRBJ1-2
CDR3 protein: CASSGRIYGYTF
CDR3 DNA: TGTGCCAGTAGTGGCCGTATTTATGGCTACACCTTC

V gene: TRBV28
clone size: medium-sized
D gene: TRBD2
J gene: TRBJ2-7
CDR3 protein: CASSSSLAGGYEQYF
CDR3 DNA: TGTGCCAGCAGTTCCTCACTAGCGGGAGGATACGAGCAGTACTTC

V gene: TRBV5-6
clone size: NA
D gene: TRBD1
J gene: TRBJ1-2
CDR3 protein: CASSSQGAYGYTF
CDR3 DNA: TGTGCCAGCAGCTCACAGGGGGCCTATGGCTACACCTTC

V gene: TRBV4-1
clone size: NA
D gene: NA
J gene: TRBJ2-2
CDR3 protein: CASSQDRAGELFF
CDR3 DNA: TGCGCCAGCAGCCAAGATCGGGCCGGGGAGCTGTTTTTT

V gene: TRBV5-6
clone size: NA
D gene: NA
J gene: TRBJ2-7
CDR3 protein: CASSFNSYEQYF
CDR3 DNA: TGTGCCAGCAGTTTCAACTCCTACGAGCAGTACTTC

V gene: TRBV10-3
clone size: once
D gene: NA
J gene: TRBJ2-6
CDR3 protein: CAISDAGSGANVLTF
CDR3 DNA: TGTGCCATCAGTGATGCGGGTTCTGGGGCCAACGTCCTGACTTTC

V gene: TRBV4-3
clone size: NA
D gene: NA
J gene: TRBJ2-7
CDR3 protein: CASSQEAGDEQYF
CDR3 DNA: TGCGCCAGCAGCCAAGAGGCAGGGGACGAGCAGTACTTC

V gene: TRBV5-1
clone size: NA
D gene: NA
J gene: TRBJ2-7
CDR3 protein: CASSLVGQSYEQYF
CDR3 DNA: TGCGCCAGCAGCTTGGTAGGACAGTCCTACGAGCAGTACTTC

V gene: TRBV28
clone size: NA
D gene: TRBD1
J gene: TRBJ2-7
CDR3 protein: CASSPEAGQDSSYEQYF
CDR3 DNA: TGTGCCAGCAGCCCTGAGGCGGGACAGGATAGCTCCTACGAGCAGTACTTC

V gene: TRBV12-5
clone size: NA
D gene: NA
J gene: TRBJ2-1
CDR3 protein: CASGLDLLPFFSDEQFF
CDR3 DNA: TGTGCTAGTGGCCTGGACCTACTCCCCTTCTTTTCGGATGAGCAGTTCTTC

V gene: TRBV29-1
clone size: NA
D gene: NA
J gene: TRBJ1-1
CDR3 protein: CSVEGTEAFF
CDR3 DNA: TGCAGCGTGGAGGGCACTGAAGCTTTCTTT

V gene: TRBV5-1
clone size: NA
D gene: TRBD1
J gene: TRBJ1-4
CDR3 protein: CASSLAGDRVEKLFF
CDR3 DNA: TGCGCCAGCAGCTTGGCCGGGGACAGGGTAGAAAAACTGTTTTTT

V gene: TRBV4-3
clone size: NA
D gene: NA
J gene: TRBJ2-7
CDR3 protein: CASSQDWGTSGEQYF
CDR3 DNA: TGCGCCAGCAGCCAAGACTGGGGGACAAGTGGCGAGCAGTACTTC

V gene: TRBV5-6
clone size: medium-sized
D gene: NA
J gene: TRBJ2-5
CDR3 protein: CASSSDSNQETQYF
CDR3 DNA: TGTGCCAGCAGCTCGGACAGCAACCAAGAGACCCAGTACTTC

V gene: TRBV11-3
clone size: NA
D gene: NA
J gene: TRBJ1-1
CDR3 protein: CASSLGGPNTEAFF
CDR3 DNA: TGTGCCAGCAGCTTAGGAGGGCCGAACACTGAAGCTTTCTTT

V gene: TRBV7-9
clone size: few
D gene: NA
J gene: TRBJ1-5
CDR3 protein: CASSLGAQPQHF
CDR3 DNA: TGTGCCAGCAGCTTAGGGGCTCAGCCCCAGCATTTT

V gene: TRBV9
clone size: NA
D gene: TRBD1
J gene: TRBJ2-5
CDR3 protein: CASSARTGVETQYF
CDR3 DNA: TGTGCCAGCAGCGCCCGGACAGGGGTCGAGACCCAGTACTTC

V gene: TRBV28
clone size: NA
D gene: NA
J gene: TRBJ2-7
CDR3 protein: CASSYQGDYEQYF
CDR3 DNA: TGTGCCAGCAGCTACCAAGGAGACTACGAGCAGTACTTC

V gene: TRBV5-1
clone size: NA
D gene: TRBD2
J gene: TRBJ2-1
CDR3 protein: CASSPGAGGLQEQFF
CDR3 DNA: TGCGCCAGCAGCCCCGGGGCGGGAGGACTACAGGAGCAGTTCTTC

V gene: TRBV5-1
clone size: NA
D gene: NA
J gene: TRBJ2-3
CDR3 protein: CASRDRNTDTQYF
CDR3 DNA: TGCGCCAGCAGGGACAGAAACACAGATACGCAGTATTTT

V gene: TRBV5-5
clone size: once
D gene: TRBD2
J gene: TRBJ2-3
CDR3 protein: CASITIAPAGGTDTQYF
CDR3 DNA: TGTGCCAGCATTACTATTGCCCCTGCGGGAGGGACAGATACGCAGTATTTT

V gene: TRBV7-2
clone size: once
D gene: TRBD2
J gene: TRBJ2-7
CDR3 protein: CAVTRAGTYEQYF
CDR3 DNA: TGTGCCGTTACCCGAGCGGGGACCTACGAGCAGTACTTC

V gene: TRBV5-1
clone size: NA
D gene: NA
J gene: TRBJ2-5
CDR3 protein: CASSFGGRETQYF
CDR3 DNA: TGCGCCAGCAGCTTTGGGGGGCGGGAGACCCAGTACTTC

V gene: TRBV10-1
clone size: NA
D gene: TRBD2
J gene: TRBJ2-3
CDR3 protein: CASSATTSGRDTQYF
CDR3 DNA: TGCGCCAGCAGCGCCACGACTAGCGGCAGAGATACGCAGTATTTT

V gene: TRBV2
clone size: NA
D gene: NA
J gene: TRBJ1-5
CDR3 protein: CASSWGGGQPQHF
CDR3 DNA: TGTGCCAGCAGTTGGGGAGGCGGTCAGCCCCAGCATTTT

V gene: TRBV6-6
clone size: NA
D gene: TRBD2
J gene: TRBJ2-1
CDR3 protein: CASSQGLSGQNEQFF
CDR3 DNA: TGTGCCAGCAGCCAAGGACTTAGCGGGCAAAATGAGCAGTTCTTC

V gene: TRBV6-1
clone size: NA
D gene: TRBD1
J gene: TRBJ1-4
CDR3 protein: CASIRDRGNEKLFF
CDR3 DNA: TGTGCCAGCATTAGGGACAGGGGAAATGAAAAACTGTTTTTT

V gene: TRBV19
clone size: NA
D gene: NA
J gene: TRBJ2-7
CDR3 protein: CASSIQVGAYEQYF
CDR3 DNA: TGTGCCAGTAGTATACAGGTAGGAGCCTACGAGCAGTACTTC

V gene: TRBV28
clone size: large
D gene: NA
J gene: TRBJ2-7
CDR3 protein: CASSLLGGDLYEQYF
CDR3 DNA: TGTGCCAGCAGTTTATTGGGGGGCGATCTTTACGAGCAGTACTTC

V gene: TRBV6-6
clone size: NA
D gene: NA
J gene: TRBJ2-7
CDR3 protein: CASSQVAVTSYEQYF
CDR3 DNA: TGTGCCAGCAGTCAAGTAGCTGTCACATCCTACGAGCAGTACTTC

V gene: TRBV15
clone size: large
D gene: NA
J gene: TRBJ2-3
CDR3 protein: CATSEPLRSSDTQYF
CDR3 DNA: TGTGCCACCAGTGAGCCTCTGAGGAGTTCAGATACGCAGTATTTT

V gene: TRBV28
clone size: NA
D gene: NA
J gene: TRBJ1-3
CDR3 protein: CAGGTLGLGNTIYF
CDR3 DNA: TGTGCCGGGGGGACCCTAGGGTTAGGAAACACCATATATTTT

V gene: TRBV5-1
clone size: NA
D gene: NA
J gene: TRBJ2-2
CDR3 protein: CASSLGHRDPNTGELFF
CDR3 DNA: TGCGCCAGCAGCTTGGGACACCGGGACCCCAACACCGGGGAGCTGTTTTTT

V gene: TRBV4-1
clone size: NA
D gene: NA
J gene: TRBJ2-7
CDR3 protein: CASSLTGTPINEQYF
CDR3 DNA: TGCGCCAGCAGCCTCACAGGGACTCCGATTAACGAGCAGTACTTC

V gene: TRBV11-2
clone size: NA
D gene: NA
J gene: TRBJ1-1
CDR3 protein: CASRRGLRGTEAFF
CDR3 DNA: TGTGCCAGCAGGAGGGGCTTAAGGGGGACTGAAGCTTTCTTT

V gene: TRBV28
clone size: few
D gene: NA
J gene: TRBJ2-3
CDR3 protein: CASSLPVDLDTQYF
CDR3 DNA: TGTGCCAGCAGTTTACCCGTAGATCTTGATACGCAGTATTTT

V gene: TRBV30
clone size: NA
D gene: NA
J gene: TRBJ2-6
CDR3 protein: CAFVGGPSGANVLTF
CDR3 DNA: TGTGCCTTCGTGGGGGGTCCTTCTGGGGCCAACGTCCTGACTTTC

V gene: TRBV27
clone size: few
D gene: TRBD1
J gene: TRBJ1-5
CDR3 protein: CASSPIQGANQPQHF
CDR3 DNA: TGTGCCAGCAGTCCGATCCAGGGGGCCAATCAGCCCCAGCATTTT

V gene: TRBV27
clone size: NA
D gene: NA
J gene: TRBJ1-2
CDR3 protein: CASSGRTDVTNYGYTF
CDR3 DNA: TGTGCCAGCAGTGGGCGGACAGATGTTACGAACTATGGCTACACCTTC